This T cell receptor (beta chain) was obtained from a study of blood T cell repertoires in COVID-19. V lost 6 bases, J lost 0 bases, and 5 bases lay in between. Germline V gene sequence: CDR1 LNHDA, CDR2 SQIVND (reference sequence). This CDR3 region has 12 residues. This clone was seen once. Only in-frame clones appear in the TCRdb table, and some are missing; sequencing was by immunoSEQ multiplex PCR. The sample has about 310,000 clones, around 86% seen once. Sequencing was performed on peripheral blood. This TCR was recovered from a man in his fifties or sixties with active or convalescent COVID-19. The rearrangement uses TRBV19 and TRBJ1-1; D is ambiguous. CDR3 residues: CASRQMNTEAFF. In DNA form, the CDR3 reads TGTGCCAGTAGGCAGATGAACACTGAAGCTTTCTTT.